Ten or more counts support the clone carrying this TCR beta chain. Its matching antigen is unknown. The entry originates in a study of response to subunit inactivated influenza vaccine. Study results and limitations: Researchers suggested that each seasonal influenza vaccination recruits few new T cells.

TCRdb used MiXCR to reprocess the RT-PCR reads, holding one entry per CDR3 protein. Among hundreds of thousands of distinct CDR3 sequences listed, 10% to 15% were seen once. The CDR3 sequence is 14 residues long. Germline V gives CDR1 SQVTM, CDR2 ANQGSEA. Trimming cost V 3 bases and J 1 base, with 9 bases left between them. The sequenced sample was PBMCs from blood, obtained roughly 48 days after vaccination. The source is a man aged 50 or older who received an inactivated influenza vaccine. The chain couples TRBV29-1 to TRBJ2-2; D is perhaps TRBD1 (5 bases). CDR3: CSVEGQGNTGELFF. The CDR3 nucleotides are TGCAGCGTTGAGGGGCAGGGGAACACCGGGGAGCTGTTTTTT.